Each of the 15 T cell receptor beta chains below was sequenced from the same sample in a study of T cell responses to AZD1222 COVID-19 vaccine. The protocol was immunoSEQ multiplex PCR, while the TCRdb copy is restricted to in-frame clones and leaves out a portion. The sample comprises 57,000 or so clones, 60% to 85% of which are singletons, and over 3% rests with the top ten. The material sequenced was peripheral blood, taken 28 days after the second AZD1222 dose. All receptors come from an adult who received the AZD1222 COVID-19 vaccine.

The rearrangement joins TRBV20-1 to TRBJ2-7; the D gene is possibly TRBD1 (5 bases). The V and J ends lost 3 bases and 9 bases respectively, with 18 bases between them. Germline-derived CDR1 and CDR2 are DFQATT and SNEGSKA (reference sequence). The CDR3 length is 13 residues. CDR3 residues: CSASLSGSPRQYF. CDR3 nucleotides: TGCAGTGCTAGTCTCTCAGGGTCCCCCCGGCAGTACTTC.

The sample holds a few counts of this clone. The J gene is TRBJ2-2, the V gene TRBV5-1; possibly TRBD1 for D (6 bases). This CDR3 region has 12 residues. CDR1 is SGHRS, CDR2 YFSETQ, per germline. Between the trimmed V and J ends, which lost 5 bases and 6 bases, there was a span of 8 bases. CDR3 coding DNA: TGCGCCAGCAGGACAGGCGCCGGGGAGCTGTTTTTT. This encodes CASRTGAGELFF. Looking up the rest from reference TRBV5-1 and TRBJ2-2 gives the full variable domain: KAGVTQTPRYLIKTRGQQVTLSCSPISGHRSVSWYQQTPGQGLQFLFEYFSETQRNKGNFPGRFSGRQFSNSRSEMNVSTLELGDSALYLCASRTGAGELFFGEGSRLTVL.

The V and J genes are TRBV19 and TRBJ1-1; maybe TRBD1 (6 bases). This CDR3 comprises 13 residues. V gave up 7 bases and J gave up 6 bases, with 15 bases separating them. The germline CDR1 and CDR2 sequences are LNHDA and SQIVND (reference sequence). The CDR3 coding sequence is TGTGCCAGTACCCTAACAGGGATACCTGAAGCTTTCTTT. Translated, it gives CASTLTGIPEAFF. The full variable domain, in which reference TRBV19 and TRBJ1-1 provide the parts outside the CDR3, is DGGITQSPKYLFRKEGQNVTLSCEQNLNHDAMYWYRQDPGQGLRLIYYSQIVNDFQKGDIAEGYSVSREKKESFPLTVTSAQKNPTAFYLCASTLTGIPEAFFGQGTRLTVV.

The chain has TRBV4-1 and TRBJ2-1; D remains unclear. This CDR3 spans 12 amino acids. Germline loops: CDR1 MGHRA, CDR2 YSYEKL. The ends were cut back, 3 bases at V and 7 bases at J, with 7 bases in the middle. The CDR3 DNA reads TGCGCCAGCAGCCACCTTAGGAATGAGCAGTTCTTC. Protein product: CASSHLRNEQFF.

The CDR3 loop reads CASSLAGVRAFF. CDR3 DNA: TGTGCCAGCAGTCTAGCAGGGGTGCGGGCTTTCTTT. The V call is TRBV28, the J call TRBJ1-1; possibly TRBD1 for D (6 bases). Germline values: CDR1 MDHEN, CDR2 SYDVKM. CDR3 length equals 12 residues. V lost 5 bases and J lost 11, with 15 bases in between.

A few counts support this clone. V is TRBV5-1 and J is TRBJ1-1; tentative D call: TRBD1 (6 bases). The germline V gene encodes CDR1 SGHRS and CDR2 YFSETQ. The CDR3 extends over 14 amino acids. Trimming cost V 0 bases and J 6 bases, with 12 bases left between them. CDR3 coding DNA: TGCGCCAGCAGCTTGGAACAGGGCGCGGCTGAAGCTTTCTTT. Its protein is CASSLEQGAAEAFF.

CDR3 nucleotides: TGTGCCAGCAGCCGCTGGACAGATAGCAATCAGCCCCAGCATTTT. Amino acids: CASSRWTDSNQPQHF. This chain connects TRBV7-9 to TRBJ1-5; the D gene is possibly TRBD1 (6 bases). In germline, CDR1 is SEHNR, CDR2 FQNEAQ (reference sequence). The germline V and J ends were trimmed by 5 bases and 0 bases, with 11 bases remaining between them. The CDR3 contains 15 residues.

The chain carries TRBV18 and TRBJ2-6; 9 positions match TRBD1. Germline CDR1 is KGHSH and CDR2 is LQKENI. The CDR3 sequence is 18 residues long. J lost 0 bases, V lost 3 bases, and 6 bases had no gene match. The CDR3 DNA sequence: TGTGCCAGCTCACCGATCGGACAGGGGAGCTCTGGGGCCAACGTCCTGACTTTC. Protein product: CASSPIGQGSSGANVLTF.

CDR3 loop: CAWTPLGGTFEAFF. CDR3 bases: TGTGCCTGGACCCCCCTTGGGGGCACGTTTGAAGCTTTCTTT. This chain joins TRBV30 and TRBJ1-1; TRBD1 is a possible D gene (6 bases). The CDR3 totals 14 residues. V lost 4 bases and J 7 bases, leaving 19 bases between the germline ends. Germline CDR1 and CDR2: GTSNPN and SVGIG (reference sequence).

This clone was counted a few times. The same CDR3 also results from other DNA sequences found in this sample. The rearrangement links TRBV5-5 to TRBJ1-4; no clear D. Trimming took off 5 bases at V and 0 bases at J, with 8 bases between the two ends. Germline CDR1 is SGHKS and CDR2 is YYEKEE (reference sequence). The CDR3 has 14 amino acids. This CDR3 is CASSLRATNEKLFF. The CDR3 DNA reads TGTGCCAGCAGTTTAAGAGCAACTAATGAAAAACTGTTTTTT.

The J gene is TRBJ1-1, the V gene TRBV3-1 (or the pseudogene TRBV3-2); 7 bases map to TRBD1. The CDR3 consists of 13 residues. The V and J ends lost 8 bases and 5 bases, in that order; junction bases with no gene match: 8. Germline V gene lookup returns CDR1 LGHDT and CDR2 YNNKEL (reference sequence). This chain's CDR3 is CASQQGSETEAFF. CDR3 nucleotides: TGTGCCAGCCAACAGGGGTCGGAAACTGAAGCTTTCTTT.

The CDR3 here is CASSYETGADRSGYTF. The CDR3 DNA is TGTGCCAGCAGTTACGAAACAGGGGCCGATAGGAGTGGCTACACCTTC. The chain joins TRBV6-5 to TRBJ1-2, with TRBD1 matching over 7 bases. This CDR3 is 16 amino acids long. The germline V gene has CDR1 MNHEY and CDR2 SVGAGI. V dropped 2 bases and J dropped 7; count of bases not matched to a gene: 13.

As DNA, the CDR3 is TGTGCCAGCTCACTGGACAGGGGGCAGAGCACTGAAGCTTTCTTT. Protein sequence: CASSLDRGQSTEAFF. The rearrangement joins TRBV18 to TRBJ1-1; 11 bases agree with TRBD1. After removal of 4 bases from V and 4 bases from J, the junction contained 5 bases not matched to a gene. This CDR3 has 15 residues. Germline V gives CDR1 KGHSH, CDR2 LQKENI. The whole variable domain, filled in from reference TRBV18 and TRBJ1-1, reads NAGVMQNPRHLVRRRGQEARLRCSPMKGHSHVYWYRQLPEEGLKFMVYLQKENIIDESGMPKERFSAEFPKEGPSILRIQQVVRGDSAAYFCASSLDRGQSTEAFFGQGTRLTVV.

This chain joins TRBV6-5 and TRBJ1-6; D gene ambiguous. In germline, CDR1 is MNHEY, CDR2 SVGAGI. This CDR3 comprises 14 residues. V lost 2 bases to trimming and J lost 7 bases, with 9 bases between them. In nucleotides, the CDR3 is TGTGCCAGCAGTTACGACCGCCGAAATTCACCCCTCCACTTT. Encoded protein: CASSYDRRNSPLHF.

The V call is TRBV6-5, the J call TRBJ2-2; a weak D match, TRBD1 (5 bases). The length of the CDR3 is 15 residues. V was pared by 2 bases and J by 6 bases, with 13 bases between. Germline-derived CDR1 and CDR2 are MNHEY and SVGAGI. CDR3 bases: TGTGCCAGCAGTTACCAGGGTTATATCGCCGGGGAGCTGTTTTTT. This gives the protein CASSYQGYIAGELFF.